Here is one T cell receptor beta chain with its context. This sample was included in a study of shared clonotypes between healthy human individuals. Germline CDR1 reads MGHRA; CDR2 reads YSYEKL. The CDR3 loop spans 13 amino acids. V was trimmed by 6 bases and J by 0 bases, leaving 9 bases between them. Profiling relied on immunoSEQ multiplex PCR, and the TCRdb table lists in-frame clones only, not all of them. The sample holds some 700,000 clones, 90% seen once. The sample was memory CD8+ T cells from PBMCs. Noted subset: CD45RO+ cells pooled with CCR7-negative TemRA cells. The origin of this receptor is a man between 18 and 29 years old in good health. Some clones in this sample may be carry-over from other donors' samples. The J gene is TRBJ2-7, the V gene TRBV4-1; no reliable D call. CDR3 in amino acids: CASSKTISYEQYF. As DNA, the CDR3 is TGCGCCAGCAGTAAGACAATCTCCTACGAGCAGTACTTC.